These T cell receptor beta chains were read from a single sample in a study of cytomegalovirus exposure and HLA in healthy donors. TCRdb keeps only in-frame clones here, not all; method: immunoSEQ multiplex PCR. This sample has approximately 95,000 clones; about four fifths occur once, and the top ten carry approximately 4%. Sequenced material: PBMCs. The origin of the receptors is a woman between 40 and 55 years old in good health and CMV-seropositive. Both conserved end residues are part of each CDR3. Fields, in order: J gene, V gene, clone size, D gene, CDR3 protein, CDR3 DNA. D genes are given only for firm matches. Some rows mark clone size as missing; the rest say once, few, many or name a class of expanded clone.

j_gene: TRBJ2-7
v_gene: TRBV5-1
abundance: NA
d_gene: TRBD1
CDR3aa: CASSLQGRDYEQYF
CDR3nt: TGCGCCAGCAGCCTACAGGGGAGAGACTACGAGCAGTACTTC

j_gene: TRBJ2-1
v_gene: TRBV6-4
abundance: once
d_gene: TRBD2
CDR3aa: CASILFSGGGGYNEQFF
CDR3nt: TGTGCCAGCATCTTGTTTAGCGGGGGTGGGGGCTACAATGAGCAGTTCTTC

j_gene: TRBJ2-3
v_gene: TRBV21-1
abundance: NA
d_gene: NA
CDR3aa: CASSKERQVNTDTQYF
CDR3nt: TGTGCCAGCAGCAAAGAGCGACAGGTGAACACAGATACGCAGTATTTT

j_gene: TRBJ2-7
v_gene: TRBV4-2
abundance: NA
d_gene: TRBD2
CDR3aa: CASSQDSRTRTYEQYF
CDR3nt: TGTGCCAGCAGCCAAGATAGTCGGACTAGGACCTACGAGCAGTACTTC

j_gene: TRBJ2-2
v_gene: TRBV30
abundance: NA
d_gene: TRBD1
CDR3aa: CAWSQGQGMNTGELFF
CDR3nt: TGTGCCTGGAGTCAAGGACAGGGTATGAACACCGGGGAGCTGTTTTTT

j_gene: TRBJ2-5
v_gene: TRBV2
abundance: NA
d_gene: TRBD2
CDR3aa: CASILAGVETQYF
CDR3nt: TGTGCCAGCATACTAGCGGGAGTAGAGACCCAGTACTTC

j_gene: TRBJ1-1
v_gene: TRBV6-1
abundance: medium-sized
d_gene: NA
CDR3aa: CASSDQGGGASEAFF
CDR3nt: TGTGCCAGCAGTGATCAAGGAGGAGGGGCTTCTGAAGCTTTCTTT

j_gene: TRBJ2-7
v_gene: TRBV27
abundance: few
d_gene: NA
CDR3aa: CASSRLPGSYEQYF
CDR3nt: TGTGCCAGCAGTCGACTACCCGGCTCCTACGAGCAGTACTTC

j_gene: TRBJ2-1
v_gene: TRBV4-1
abundance: NA
d_gene: TRBD2
CDR3aa: CASSQDTSGSYEQFF
CDR3nt: TGCGCCAGCAGCCAAGATACTAGCGGGAGCTATGAGCAGTTCTTC

j_gene: TRBJ2-7
v_gene: TRBV9
abundance: NA
d_gene: TRBD1
CDR3aa: CASSVAGIMWTGEDEQYF
CDR3nt: TGTGCCAGCAGCGTAGCGGGCATAATGTGGACAGGGGAAGACGAGCAGTACTTC

j_gene: TRBJ2-2
v_gene: TRBV6-6
abundance: NA
d_gene: TRBD2
CDR3aa: CASSGPGGAIGELFF
CDR3nt: TGTGCCAGCAGCGGCCCGGGGGGGGCAATCGGGGAGCTGTTTTTT

j_gene: TRBJ1-1
v_gene: TRBV4-1
abundance: NA
d_gene: NA
CDR3aa: CASSPIGGVNTEAFF
CDR3nt: TGCGCCAGCAGCCCTATCGGGGGGGTGAACACTGAAGCTTTCTTT

j_gene: TRBJ2-2
v_gene: TRBV5-1
abundance: NA
d_gene: TRBD1
CDR3aa: CASSRVGQGSTGELFF
CDR3nt: TGCGCCAGCAGCCGCGTGGGACAGGGAAGCACCGGGGAGCTGTTTTTT

j_gene: TRBJ2-1
v_gene: TRBV27
abundance: NA
d_gene: NA
CDR3aa: CASSSNNEQFF
CDR3nt: TGTGCCAGCAGTTCCAACAATGAGCAGTTCTTC